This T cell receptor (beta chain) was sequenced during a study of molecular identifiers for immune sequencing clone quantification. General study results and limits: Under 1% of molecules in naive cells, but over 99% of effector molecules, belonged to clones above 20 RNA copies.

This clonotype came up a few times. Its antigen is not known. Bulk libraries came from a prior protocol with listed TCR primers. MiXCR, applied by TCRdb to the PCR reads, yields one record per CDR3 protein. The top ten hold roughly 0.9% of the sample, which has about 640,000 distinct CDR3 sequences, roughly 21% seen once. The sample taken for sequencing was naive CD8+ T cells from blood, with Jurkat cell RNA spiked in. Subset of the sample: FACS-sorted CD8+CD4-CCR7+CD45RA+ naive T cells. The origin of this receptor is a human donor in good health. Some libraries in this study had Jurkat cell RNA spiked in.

Written as DNA, the CDR3 is TGTGCCATCAGTGAAGCGCTTGGACTAGCGGGTTTCACAGATACGCAGTATTTT. Protein: CAISEALGLAGFTDTQYF. The rearrangement links TRBV10-3 to TRBJ2-3; 11 positions match TRBD2. The CDR3 length is 18 residues. Germline CDR1 and CDR2: ENHRY and SYGVKD. Trimming took 3 bases from V and 2 from J; bases not matched to a gene: 10.